Listed here are 22 T cell receptor beta chains from one sample, sequenced in a study of blood T cell repertoires in COVID-19. Repertoires were generated with immunoSEQ multiplex PCR, while TCRdb's copy carries only in-frame clones and drops some. In the table there are almost 400,000 clones, approximately 90% of which are singletons. The sample taken for sequencing was PBMCs or T cells enriched from blood (not recorded which). Source of these receptors: a woman younger than 45 with acute COVID-19.

The CDR3 bases are TGCAGTGCTAGTACACTCCCGGGGAAGGCGGAAAAACTGTTTTTT. It codes for CSASTLPGKAEKLFF. The V and J genes are TRBV20-1 and TRBJ1-4; D is undetermined. Germline V lookup: CDR1 DFQATT, CDR2 SNEGSKA (reference sequence). This CDR3 is 15 amino acids long. The ends were cut back, 3 bases at V and 8 bases at J, with 19 bases in the middle.

The V and J genes are TRBV5-4 and TRBJ2-4, with TRBD2 as a possible D gene (7 bases). CDR1 is SGHNT and CDR2 is YYREEE in the germline V gene (reference sequence). V was trimmed by 4 bases and J by 7 bases, leaving 15 bases between them. The CDR3 is 14 amino acids. The CDR3 sequence: CASSLRGPGNIQYF. DNA for the CDR3: TGTGCCAGCAGCCTGCGGGGGCCCGGGAACATTCAGTACTTC.

DNA of the CDR3: TGCGCCAGCAGCCTGGACAGGGGCCTCCACGAGCAGTACTTC. This sequence encodes CASSLDRGLHEQYF. This chain uses TRBV5-1 with TRBJ2-7, with 9 bases matching TRBD1. Germline V gene sequence: CDR1 SGHRS, CDR2 YFSETQ. V gave up 4 bases and J gave up 5 bases; unmatched junction bases: 7. The CDR3 has 14 residues. The complete variable domain, with remaining parts taken from reference TRBV5-1 and TRBJ2-7, reads KAGVTQTPRYLIKTRGQQVTLSCSPISGHRSVSWYQQTPGQGLQFLFEYFSETQRNKGNFPGRFSGRQFSNSRSEMNVSTLELGDSALYLCASSLDRGLHEQYFGPGTRLTVT.

The rearrangement uses TRBV2 and TRBJ2-1; D is possibly TRBD2 (6 bases). V lost 8 bases to trimming and J lost 7 bases, with 9 bases between them. Germline CDR1 reads SNHLY; CDR2 reads FYNNEI. The length of the CDR3 is 11 residues. CDR3 bases: TGTGCCAGCTGGAGGGCAAATGAGCAGTTCTTC. Its translation: CASWRANEQFF. Variable domain in full (rest from reference TRBV2 and TRBJ2-1): EPEVTQTPSHQVTQMGQEVILRCVPISNHLYFYWYRQILGQKVEFLVSFYNNEISEKSEIFDDQFSVERPDGSNFTLKIRSTKLEDSAMYFCASWRANEQFFGPGTRLTVL.

The rearrangement uses TRBV15 and TRBJ1-2; D not resolved. The germline V gene has CDR1 LNHNV and CDR2 YYDKDF (reference sequence). This CDR3 is 14 amino acids long. Trimming took off 1 base at V and 7 bases at J, with 13 bases between the two ends. For the CDR3, the DNA is TGTGCCACCAGCAGAGTCACTAGGGAAGGTGGCTACACCTTC. This encodes CATSRVTREGGYTF.

The rearrangement joins TRBV18 to TRBJ2-7; the match to TRBD2 covers 13 bases. The J segment lost 4 bases and the V segment lost 3 bases, leaving 3 bases of the junction unmatched. The germline gives CDR1 KGHSH, CDR2 LQKENI. The CDR3 is 15 residues long. The DNA of the CDR3 is TGTGCCAGCTCACCCCGGACTAGCGGGGGTTACGAGCAGTACTTC. Protein: CASSPRTSGGYEQYF.

This chain uses TRBV7-2 with TRBJ2-5; D gene ambiguous. The germline gives CDR1 SGHTA, CDR2 FQGNSA. The V gene lost 2 bases and the J gene lost 2 bases, with 9 bases spanning the gap. There are 14 residues in the CDR3. The CDR3 here is CASSLSVAQETQYF. For the CDR3, the DNA is TGTGCCAGCAGCTTATCGGTAGCTCAAGAGACCCAGTACTTC.

This chain connects TRBV5-1 to TRBJ1-4, with D tentatively TRBD1 (5 bases). V lost 3 bases and J 6 bases, leaving 12 bases between the germline ends. Germline CDR1 reads SGHRS; CDR2 reads YFSETQ. The CDR3 is 14 residues long. CDR3 region: CASSSGRGDEKLFF. CDR3 sequence (DNA): TGCGCCAGCAGCTCCGGGCGGGGCGATGAAAAACTGTTTTTT.

This clone was detected only a few times. This chain uses TRBV5-1 with TRBJ2-2, with D tentatively TRBD1 (6 bases). Germline CDR1 is SGHRS and CDR2 is YFSETQ. The CDR3 is made up of 15 amino acids. V gave up 2 bases and J gave up 5 bases, with 13 bases separating them. CDR3: CASSLRDIRTGELFF. CDR3 in DNA: TGCGCCAGCAGCTTAAGGGACATCCGAACCGGGGAGCTGTTTTTT.

The chain recombines TRBV9 with TRBJ2-3, with TRBD2 as a possible D gene (6 bases). The CDR3 runs 16 residues. The germline V gene has CDR1 SGDLS and CDR2 YYNGEE. V lost 4 bases, J lost 2 bases, and 17 bases lay in between. The CDR3 spells CASSPSAWGDTDTQYF. In DNA, the CDR3 is TGTGCCAGCAGCCCATCGGCGTGGGGGGACACAGATACGCAGTATTTT.

This clone came up a few times. The genes are TRBV28 and TRBJ1-1; 11 bases agree with TRBD1. The CDR3 contains 14 residues. Germline V gene sequence: CDR1 MDHEN, CDR2 SYDVKM. V was pared by 6 bases and J by 4 bases, with 4 bases of the junction left unmatched. The CDR3 region is CASRGTGGRTEAFF. The CDR3 nucleotides are TGTGCCAGCAGAGGGACAGGGGGGCGCACTGAAGCTTTCTTT.

The V and J genes are TRBV7-2 and TRBJ2-1, with TRBD1 matching 9 bases. The CDR3 consists of 15 residues. With V trimmed by 4 bases and J by 2 bases, 3 bases remained unmatched. Germline loops: CDR1 SGHTA, CDR2 FQGNSA. CDR3 DNA: TGTGCCAGCAGCTCTGGACAGGGGACCTACAATGAGCAGTTCTTC. Amino acid sequence: CASSSGQGTYNEQFF.

The J gene is TRBJ1-1, the V gene TRBV6-5; no clear D gene. V was pared by 5 bases and J by 0 bases, with 13 bases between. The CDR3 totals 15 residues. The germline CDR1 and CDR2 sequences are MNHEY and SVGAGI. The CDR3 here is CASSPPRYMNTEAFF. The CDR3 DNA reads TGTGCCAGCAGTCCCCCCAGGTACATGAACACTGAAGCTTTCTTT.

The chain has TRBV6-5 and TRBJ1-4; 7 bases map to TRBD1. V lost 1 base and J lost 5; bases outside the gene matches: 1. This CDR3 is built from 14 residues. The germline gives CDR1 MNHEY, CDR2 SVGAGI. For the CDR3, the DNA is TGTGCCAGCAGTTACTACAGGGGAAATGAAAAACTGTTTTTT. The encoded protein is CASSYYRGNEKLFF.

V and J are TRBV7-9 and TRBJ2-3; possibly TRBD2 for D (5 bases). This CDR3 comprises 11 residues. Germline V gene sequence: CDR1 SEHNR, CDR2 FQNEAQ (reference sequence). V lost 2 bases and J 11 bases, leaving 8 bases between the germline ends. Here the CDR3 DNA reads TGTGCCAGCAGCTTATTGGAGGTGCAGTATTTT. Its protein is CASSLLEVQYF.

The genes are TRBV19 and TRBJ2-1, with 16 bases aligning to TRBD2. The CDR3 totals 19 residues. J gave up 8 bases and V 3 bases, and 13 bases lay outside the gene matches. Germline-derived CDR1 and CDR2 are LNHDA and SQIVND (reference sequence). The DNA for the CDR3 is TGTGCCAGTAGTATGCTCACCGGGACTAGCGGGGGGGCGAGGCATGAGCAGTTCTTC. Residues: CASSMLTGTSGGARHEQFF.

The chain has TRBV7-9 and TRBJ1-6; possibly TRBD1 for D (6 bases). Trimming removed 0 bases at V and 1 base at J, with 10 bases between. CDR3 length equals 17 residues. From germline, CDR1 is SEHNR and CDR2 FQNEAQ (reference sequence). CDR3 residues: CASSLASGQSYNSPLHF. The CDR3 coding sequence is TGTGCCAGCAGCTTAGCCAGTGGACAGTCCTATAATTCACCCCTCCACTTT.

CDR3 amino acids: CASSVAGFFNEQFF. CDR3 sequence (DNA): TGTGCCAGCAGCGTAGCGGGGTTCTTCAATGAGCAGTTCTTC. The chain employs TRBV9 and TRBJ2-1; D is possibly TRBD2 (5 bases). Between the trimmed V and J ends, which lost 0 bases and 6 bases, there was a span of 10 bases. The germline CDR1 and CDR2 sequences are SGDLS and YYNGEE. The CDR3 is made up of 14 amino acids.

The chain employs TRBV10-3 and TRBJ1-1; D possibly corresponds to TRBD1 (5 bases). Trimming removed 5 bases at V and 0 bases at J, with 10 bases between. CDR3 length: 14 residues. Germline CDR1 and CDR2: ENHRY and SYGVKD. The CDR3 region is CAISSGGLNTEAFF. CDR3 coding DNA: TGTGCCATCAGTTCTGGGGGGTTGAACACTGAAGCTTTCTTT.

CDR3 sequence reads: CAWRPGGSNEQYF. CDR3 DNA sequence: TGTGCCTGGAGACCGGGGGGGAGCAACGAGCAGTACTTC. The chain recombines TRBV30 with TRBJ2-7, with TRBD2 matching over 8 bases. In germline, CDR1 is GTSNPN, CDR2 SVGIG (reference sequence). Germline trimming cut 3 bases from V and 5 bases from J; bases unmatched to any gene: 6. The CDR3 totals 13 residues.

In this sample, this clone turned up a few times. The rearrangement joins TRBV20-1 to TRBJ1-2; D is unresolved. V dropped 3 bases and J dropped 4 bases, with 6 bases sitting between them. The CDR3 has 11 amino acids. Germline V gene data show CDR1 as DFQATT and CDR2 as SNEGSKA (reference sequence). CDR3 in amino acids: CSASVSYGYTF. CDR3 in DNA: TGCAGTGCTAGTGTCTCCTATGGCTACACCTTC.

The chain has TRBV19 and TRBJ2-7, with 12 bases identical to TRBD1. J lost 4 bases, V lost 4 bases, and 8 bases had no gene match. Looked up from germline, CDR1 is LNHDA and CDR2 is SQIVND (reference sequence). The CDR3 has 16 amino acids. This CDR3 reads CASSTGPGQGAYEQYF. The CDR3 DNA reads as TGTGCCAGTAGTACCGGACCGGGACAGGGGGCTTACGAGCAGTACTTC.